This T cell receptor (beta chain) originates from a study of shared clonotypes between healthy human individuals. General observations from the study: In this cohort, only blood was sampled, and tissue repertoires likely differ.

The repertoire was sequenced with immunoSEQ multiplex PCR; TCRdb's copy has only in-frame clones and lacks some. Of 450,000 to 650,000 clones listed, around three quarters were seen once; the top ten hold around 13%. In this sample, this clone turned up a few times. The antigen remains undetermined. HIV-negative, healthy adults without recent acute infections or vaccinations were the donors. This sequence was found in a woman in her 40s in good health. Some clones in this sample may be carry-over from other donors' samples. The sequenced sample was PBMCs.

Here the CDR3 DNA reads TGTGCCAGCAGCTTACCACAGGGGGACACAGATACGCAGTATTTT. This translates into CASSLPQGDTDTQYF. The chain joins TRBV5-6 to TRBJ2-3; 8 bases align to TRBD1. Germline values: CDR1 SGHDT, CDR2 YYEEEE. The CDR3 is 15 residues long. V gave up 2 bases and J gave up 2 bases; unmatched junction bases: 4.